This T cell receptor beta chain stems from a study of T cells in women clearing cervical HPV infection. Study-wide points: CIN3+ cases had significantly higher TCR richness than controls; evenness did not differ. Cases carried less TRBV6-7 than controls: approximately 0.1% versus 0.16%.

This CDR3 spans 13 amino acids. Trimming pared 3 bases from V and 5 bases from J, leaving 8 bases between. CDR1 is MNHEY and CDR2 is SVGEGT in the germline V gene. This table comes from immunoSEQ multiplex PCR, and its TCRdb copy is limited to in-frame clones, with some not included. This table holds around 28,000 clones. On this clone itself: Its target is unknown. The missing CDR3 end, 3 residues past where the read stops, is filled in from the germline J gene.

Sequences were obtained from blood buffy coat. V gene TRBV6-2 or TRBV6-3 combines with J gene TRBJ1-5, with a tentative D call TRBD1 (5 bases). The clonotype was recovered from a woman between 18 and 69 years old with a cervical HPV16 infection that either progressed to CIN3+ or cleared (not recorded which). The CDR3 reads CASSYQGYQPQHF. Incomplete CDR3 DNA: TGTGCCAGCAGTTATCAGGGTTATCAGCCC.